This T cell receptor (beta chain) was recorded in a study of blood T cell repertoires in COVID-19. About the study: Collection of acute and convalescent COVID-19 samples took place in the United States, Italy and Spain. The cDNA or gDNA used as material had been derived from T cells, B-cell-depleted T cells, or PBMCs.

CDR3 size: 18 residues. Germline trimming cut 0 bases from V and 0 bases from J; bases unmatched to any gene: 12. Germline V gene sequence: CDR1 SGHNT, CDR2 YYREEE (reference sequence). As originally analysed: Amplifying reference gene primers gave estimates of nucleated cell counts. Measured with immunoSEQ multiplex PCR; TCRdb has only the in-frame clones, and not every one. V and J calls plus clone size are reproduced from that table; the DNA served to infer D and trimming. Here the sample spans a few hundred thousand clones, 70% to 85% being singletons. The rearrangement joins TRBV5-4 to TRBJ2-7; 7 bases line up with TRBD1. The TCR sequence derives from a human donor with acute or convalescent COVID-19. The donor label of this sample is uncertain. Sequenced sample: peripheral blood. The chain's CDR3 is CASSLVGGHERSSYEQYF. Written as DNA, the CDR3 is TGTGCCAGCAGCTTGGTAGGGGGCCACGAACGAAGCTCCTACGAGCAGTACTTC.